A selection of T cell receptor beta chains follows, all from one sample in a study of T cell changes during pregnancy in multiple sclerosis. The data were produced by immunoSEQ multiplex PCR, yet TCRdb's version contains in-frame clones alone and is incomplete. The sample lists some 80,000 clones, just over 90% seen once, with around 2.6% in the top ten. The sample was peripheral blood, taken before pregnancy. The receptors originated from a female donor with multiple sclerosis, enrolled in a pregnancy study. The CDR3 runs from the conserved cysteine through the conserved F or W. A D gene is named only where the DNA matches it firmly. Rows may omit the clone size; those that give it use once, few, many or a size class.

V	J	size	D	CDR3	DNA
TRBV30	TRBJ1-4	.	.	CAWSVSRTATNEKLFF	TGTGCCTGGAGTGTATCTAGGACAGCAACTAATGAAAAACTGTTTTTT
TRBV19	TRBJ1-4	.	.	CASRRERTNEKLFF	TGTGCCAGTAGGAGGGAGCGCACTAATGAAAAACTGTTTTTT
TRBV19	TRBJ2-1	.	.	CASSRTSGRAYNEQFF	TGTGCCAGTAGTCGAACCTCCGGGAGAGCTTACAATGAGCAGTTCTTC
TRBV27	TRBJ2-5	.	.	CASSLSETLRETQYF	TGTGCCAGCAGTTTATCGGAGACCCTTCGGGAGACCCAGTACTTC
TRBV7-3	TRBJ2-1	.	.	CASSPLQSRLNNNEQFF	TGTGCCAGCAGCCCCCTTCAGTCGCGACTAAACAACAATGAGCAGTTCTTC
TRBV7-9	TRBJ2-3	.	TRBD1	CASSLILGRGSDTQYF	TGTGCCAGCAGCTTAATCCTGGGCAGGGGGTCAGATACGCAGTATTTT
TRBV19	TRBJ2-1	.	TRBD2	CASSIETPGLAHDNEQFF	TGTGCCAGTAGTATAGAAACCCCGGGACTAGCGCATGACAATGAGCAGTTCTTC
TRBV2	TRBJ1-2	medium-sized	.	CAAGPFTF	TGTGCCGCGGGGCCTTTCACCTTC
TRBV6-5	TRBJ2-5	once	.	CASSFGGSQETQYF	TGTGCCAGCAGTTTTGGTGGGAGCCAAGAGACCCAGTACTTC
TRBV5-6	TRBJ1-2	few	.	CASSTTAGGGYTF	TGTGCCAGCTCGACGACGGCCGGGGGTGGCTACACCTTC